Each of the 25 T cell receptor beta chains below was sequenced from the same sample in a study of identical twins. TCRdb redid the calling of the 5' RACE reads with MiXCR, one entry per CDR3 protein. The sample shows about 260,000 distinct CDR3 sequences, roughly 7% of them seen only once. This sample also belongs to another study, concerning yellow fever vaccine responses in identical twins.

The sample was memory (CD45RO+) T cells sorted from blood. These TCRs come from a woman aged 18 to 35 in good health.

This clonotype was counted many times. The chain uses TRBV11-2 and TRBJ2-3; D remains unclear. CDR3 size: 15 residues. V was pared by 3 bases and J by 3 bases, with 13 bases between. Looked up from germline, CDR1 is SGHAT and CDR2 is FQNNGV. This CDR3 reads CASSFGVARTDTQYF. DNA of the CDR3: TGTGCCAGCAGCTTCGGAGTAGCAAGGACAGATACGCAGTATTTT.

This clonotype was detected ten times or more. CDR3 residues: CASSLQVQETQYF. CDR3 nucleotides: TGTGCCAGCAGTTTGCAGGTACAAGAGACCCAGTACTTC. The rearrangement uses TRBV12-3 or TRBV12-4 and TRBJ2-5; D is unclear. The CDR3 has 13 residues. Trimming left V 3 bases short and J 2 bases short, with 7 bases between.

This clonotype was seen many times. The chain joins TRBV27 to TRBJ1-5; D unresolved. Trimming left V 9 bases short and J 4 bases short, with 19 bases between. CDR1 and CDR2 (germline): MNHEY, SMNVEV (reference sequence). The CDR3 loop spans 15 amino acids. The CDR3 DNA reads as TGTGCCAGTCGGGTTGGTGGGAACCCTAATCAGCCCCAGCATTTT. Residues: CASRVGGNPNQPQHF.

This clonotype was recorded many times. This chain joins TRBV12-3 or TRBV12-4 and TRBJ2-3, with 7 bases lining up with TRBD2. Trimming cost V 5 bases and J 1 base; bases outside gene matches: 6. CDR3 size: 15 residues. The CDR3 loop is CASSMSGARTDTQYF. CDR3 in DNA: TGTGCCAGCAGTATGAGCGGGGCGCGCACAGATACGCAGTATTTT.

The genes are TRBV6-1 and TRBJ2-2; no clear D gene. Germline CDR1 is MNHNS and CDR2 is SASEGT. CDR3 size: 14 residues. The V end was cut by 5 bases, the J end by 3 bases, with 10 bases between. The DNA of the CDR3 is TGTGCCAGCAGTACGGAAAGGGACACCGGGGAGCTGTTTTTT. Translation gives CASSTERDTGELFF.

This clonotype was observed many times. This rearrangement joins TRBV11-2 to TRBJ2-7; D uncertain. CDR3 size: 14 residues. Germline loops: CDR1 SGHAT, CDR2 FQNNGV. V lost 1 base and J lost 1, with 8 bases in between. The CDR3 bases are TGTGCCAGCAGCTTAGTTCGGGTTTCCTACGAGCAGTACGTC. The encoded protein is CASSLVRVSYEQYV.

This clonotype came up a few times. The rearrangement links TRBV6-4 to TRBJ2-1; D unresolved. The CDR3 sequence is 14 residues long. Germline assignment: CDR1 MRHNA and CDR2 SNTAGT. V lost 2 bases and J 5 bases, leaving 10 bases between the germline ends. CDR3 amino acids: CASSDNPENNEQFF. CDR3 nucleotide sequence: TGTGCCAGCAGTGACAACCCCGAAAACAATGAGCAGTTCTTC.

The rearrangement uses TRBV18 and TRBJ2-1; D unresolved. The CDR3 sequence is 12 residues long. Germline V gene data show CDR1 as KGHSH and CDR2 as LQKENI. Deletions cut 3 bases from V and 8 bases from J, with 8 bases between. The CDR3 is CASSPVQHEQFF. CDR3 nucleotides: TGTGCCAGCTCACCGGTTCAGCATGAGCAGTTCTTC.

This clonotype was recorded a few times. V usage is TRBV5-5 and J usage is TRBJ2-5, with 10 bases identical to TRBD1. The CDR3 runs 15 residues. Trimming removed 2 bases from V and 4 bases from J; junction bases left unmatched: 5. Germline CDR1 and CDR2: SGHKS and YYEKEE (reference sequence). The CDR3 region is CASSFDRDRGETQYF. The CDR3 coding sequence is TGTGCCAGCAGCTTTGATCGGGACAGGGGAGAGACCCAGTACTTC.

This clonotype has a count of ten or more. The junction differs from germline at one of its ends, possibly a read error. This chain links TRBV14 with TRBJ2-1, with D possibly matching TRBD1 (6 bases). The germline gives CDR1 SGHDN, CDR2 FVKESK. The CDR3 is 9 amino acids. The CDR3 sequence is CASSVDSLF. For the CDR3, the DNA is TGTGCCAGCAGCGTGGACAGCCTCTTC.

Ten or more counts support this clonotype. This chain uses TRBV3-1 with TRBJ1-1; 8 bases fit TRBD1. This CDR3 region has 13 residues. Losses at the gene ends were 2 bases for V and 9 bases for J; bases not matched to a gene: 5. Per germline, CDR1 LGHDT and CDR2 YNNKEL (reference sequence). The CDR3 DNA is TGTGCCAGCAGCCAACCCGACAGGGGCCAAGCTTTCTTT. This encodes CASSQPDRGQAFF.

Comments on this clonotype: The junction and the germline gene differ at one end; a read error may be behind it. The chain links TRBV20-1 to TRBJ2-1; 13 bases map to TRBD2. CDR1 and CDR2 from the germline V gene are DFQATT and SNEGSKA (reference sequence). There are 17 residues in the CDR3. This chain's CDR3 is CSARPLAGGTNYNEQFF. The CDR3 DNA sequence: TGCAGCGCTAGACCACTAGCGGGGGGGACGAACTACAATGAGCAGTTCTTC.

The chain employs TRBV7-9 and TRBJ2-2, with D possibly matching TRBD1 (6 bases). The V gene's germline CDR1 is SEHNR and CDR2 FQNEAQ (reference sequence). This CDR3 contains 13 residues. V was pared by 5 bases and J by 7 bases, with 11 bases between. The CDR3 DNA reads TGTGCCAGCAGCACACAGGGTAACGGGGAGCTGTTTTTT. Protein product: CASSTQGNGELFF.

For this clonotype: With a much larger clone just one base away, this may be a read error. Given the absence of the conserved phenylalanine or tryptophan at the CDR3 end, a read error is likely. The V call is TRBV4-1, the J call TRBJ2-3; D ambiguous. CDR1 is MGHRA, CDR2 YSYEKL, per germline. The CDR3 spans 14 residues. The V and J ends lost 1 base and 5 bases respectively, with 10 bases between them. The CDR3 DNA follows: TGCGCCAGCAGCCAAGGATGGACCCTAGATACGCAGTATATT. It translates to CASSQGWTLDTQYI.

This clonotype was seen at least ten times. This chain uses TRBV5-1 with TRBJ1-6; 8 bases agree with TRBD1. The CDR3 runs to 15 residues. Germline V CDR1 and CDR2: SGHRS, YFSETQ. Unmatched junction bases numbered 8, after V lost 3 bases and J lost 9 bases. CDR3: CASSSDRAVGSPLHF. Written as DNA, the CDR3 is TGCGCCAGCAGCTCGGACAGGGCAGTGGGTTCACCCCTCCACTTT.

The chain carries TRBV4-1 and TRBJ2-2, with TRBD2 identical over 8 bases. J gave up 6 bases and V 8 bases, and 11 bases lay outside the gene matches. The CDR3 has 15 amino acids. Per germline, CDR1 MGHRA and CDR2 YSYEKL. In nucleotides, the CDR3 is TGCGCCAGCCTCCGTAATAGCGGGATGCCCGGGGAGCTGTTTTTT. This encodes CASLRNSGMPGELFF.

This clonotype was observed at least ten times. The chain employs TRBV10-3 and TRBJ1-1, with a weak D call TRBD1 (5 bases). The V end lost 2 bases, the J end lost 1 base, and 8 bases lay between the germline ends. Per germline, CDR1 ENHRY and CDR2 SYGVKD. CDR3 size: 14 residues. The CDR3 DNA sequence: TGTGCCATCAGTGAGGGGGGACGGAACACTGAAGCTTTCTTT. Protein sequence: CAISEGGRNTEAFF.

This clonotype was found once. The CDR3 nucleotides are TGTGCCAGCAGCGCCCGGACTAGCGGGAGTCTTGGGGAGACCCAGTACTTC. It specifies CASSARTSGSLGETQYF. The rearrangement uses TRBV7-9 and TRBJ2-5, with TRBD2 identical over 13 bases. The CDR3 sequence is 17 residues long. Germline trimming cut 5 bases from V and 5 bases from J; bases unmatched to any gene: 11. The germline V gene encodes CDR1 SEHNR and CDR2 FQNEAQ (reference sequence).

The CDR3 here is CASSRQTVNGYTF. In nucleotides, the CDR3 is TGTGCCAGCAGTAGACAGACCGTCAATGGCTACACCTTC. V usage is TRBV5-6 and J usage is TRBJ1-2; maybe TRBD1 (5 bases). Trimming shortened V by 5 bases and J by 6 bases, and 14 bases separated the two germline ends. Germline V gene sequence: CDR1 SGHDT, CDR2 YYEEEE. The CDR3 sequence is 13 residues long.

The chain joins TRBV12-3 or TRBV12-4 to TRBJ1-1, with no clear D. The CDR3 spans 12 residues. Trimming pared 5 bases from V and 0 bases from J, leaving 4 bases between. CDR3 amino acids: CASSRLNTEAFF. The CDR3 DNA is TGTGCCAGCAGTCGCCTGAACACTGAAGCTTTCTTT.

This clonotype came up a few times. As DNA, the CDR3 is TGCGCCAGCAGCTTTCGGACAGACGGTGAAGCTTTCTTT. This codes for CASSFRTDGEAFF. This rearrangement joins TRBV5-1 to TRBJ1-1, with a weak D call TRBD1 (6 bases). With 2 bases removed from V and 7 bases from J, the gap between germline ends came to 12 bases. CDR1 is SGHRS, CDR2 YFSETQ, per germline. The CDR3 loop spans 13 amino acids.

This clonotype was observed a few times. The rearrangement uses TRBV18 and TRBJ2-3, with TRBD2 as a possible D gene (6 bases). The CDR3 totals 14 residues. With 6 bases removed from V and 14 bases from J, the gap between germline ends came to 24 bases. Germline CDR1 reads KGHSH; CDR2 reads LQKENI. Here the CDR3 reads CASSLEPRLLAAYF. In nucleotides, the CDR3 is TGTGCCAGCTCGCTAGAACCAAGACTACTAGCAGCGTATTTT.

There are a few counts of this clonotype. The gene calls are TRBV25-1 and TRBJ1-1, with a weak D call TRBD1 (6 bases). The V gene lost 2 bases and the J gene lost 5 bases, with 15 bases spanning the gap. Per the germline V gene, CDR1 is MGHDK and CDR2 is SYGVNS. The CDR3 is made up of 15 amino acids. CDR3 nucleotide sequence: TGTGCCAGCAGTGAAGACAGGCAAATGGGGACTGAAGCTTTCTTT. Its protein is CASSEDRQMGTEAFF.

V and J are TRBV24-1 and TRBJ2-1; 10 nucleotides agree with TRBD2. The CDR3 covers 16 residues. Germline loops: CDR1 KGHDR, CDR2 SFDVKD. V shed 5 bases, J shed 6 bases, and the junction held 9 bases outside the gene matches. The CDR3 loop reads CATSGWRAGGFNEQFF. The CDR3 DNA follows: TGTGCCACCAGTGGATGGAGAGCGGGAGGGTTCAATGAGCAGTTCTTC.

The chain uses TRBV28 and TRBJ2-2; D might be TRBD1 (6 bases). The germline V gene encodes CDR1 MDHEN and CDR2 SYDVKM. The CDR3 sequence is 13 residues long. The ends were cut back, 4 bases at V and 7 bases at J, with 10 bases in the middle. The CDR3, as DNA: TGTGCCAGCAGTTCCTTAGGGGGCGGGGAGCTGTTTTTT. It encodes CASSSLGGGELFF.